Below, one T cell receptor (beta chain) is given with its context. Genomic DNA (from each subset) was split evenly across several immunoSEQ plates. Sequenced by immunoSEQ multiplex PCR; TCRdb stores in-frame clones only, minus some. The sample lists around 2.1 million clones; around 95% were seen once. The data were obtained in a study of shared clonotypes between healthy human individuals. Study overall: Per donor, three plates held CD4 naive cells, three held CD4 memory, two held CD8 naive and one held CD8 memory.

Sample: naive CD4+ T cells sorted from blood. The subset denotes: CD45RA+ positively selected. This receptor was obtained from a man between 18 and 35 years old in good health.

The CDR3 region has the DNA TGTGCCAGCAGGGGACACAGGGTGGGTGAGACCCAGTACTTC. Its protein is CASRGHRVGETQYF. The V gene is TRBV27, the J gene TRBJ2-5, with D possibly TRBD1 on 6 matching bases. Germline V gives CDR1 MNHEY, CDR2 SMNVEV (reference sequence). Trimming shortened V by 6 bases and J by 5 bases, and 16 bases separated the two germline ends. CDR3 length equals 14 residues.